This T cell receptor (beta chain) was obtained from a study of blood T cell repertoires in COVID-19. In the original processing: Researchers report that nucleated cell counts were estimated from reference gene primer amplification. This table comes from immunoSEQ multiplex PCR, and its TCRdb copy is limited to in-frame clones, with some not included. Clonal size and the V and J genes are those of that table, whereas D and trimming came from the DNA. This sample yields about 260,000 clones, of which less than 95% are seen a single time; roughly 2.8% belongs to the top ten. Per germline, CDR1 LNHDA and CDR2 SQIVND (reference sequence). The CDR3 has 14 amino acids. The trim removed 5 bases at V and 7 bases at J, leaving 6 bases unmatched.

This sequence was found in a man aged 40-55 years who had been exposed to COVID-19. The sample taken for sequencing was PBMCs or T cells enriched from blood (not recorded which). V is TRBV19 and J is TRBJ2-5, with 11 bases fitting TRBD2. Written as DNA, the CDR3 is TGTGCCAGTAGTGTTAGCGGGGGGGGAGGGACCCAGTACTTC. The encoded protein is CASSVSGGGGTQYF.